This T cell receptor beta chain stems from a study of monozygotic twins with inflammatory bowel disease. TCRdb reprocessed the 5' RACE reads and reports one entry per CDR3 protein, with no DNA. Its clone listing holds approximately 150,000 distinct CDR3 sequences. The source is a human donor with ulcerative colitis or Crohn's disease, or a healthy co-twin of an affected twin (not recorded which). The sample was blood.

The CDR3 spells CASRVDPQQAEAFF. The chain uses TRBV5-1 and TRBJ1-1; the D call from TCRdb, TRBD1, cannot be confirmed without DNA. The germline CDR1 and CDR2 sequences are SGHRS and YFSETQ. CDR3 size: 14 residues. The whole variable domain, filled in from reference TRBV5-1 and TRBJ1-1, reads KAGVTQTPRYLIKTRGQQVTLSCSPISGHRSVSWYQQTPGQGLQFLFEYFSETQRNKGNFPGRFSGRQFSNSRSEMNVSTLELGDSALYLCASRVDPQQAEAFFGQGTRLTVV.